This T cell receptor (beta chain) was sequenced in a study of CD8+ T cells in alopecia areata (dated by TCRdb to 2016 to 2019). Concerning the study at large: Female C3H/HeJ recipients, roughly 6-10 weeks old, were grafted with skin from C3H/HeJ donors with spontaneous alopecia (roughly 6-13 months old). immunoSEQ multiplex PCR using 35 Vbeta forward primers and 13 Jbeta reverse primers was used to amplify TCRbeta CDR3 regions. High-throughput TCRbeta sequencing was used to examine T cell clonal expansion in alopecia areata in both the C3H/HeJ mouse model and human patients. RNA came from the PAXgene miRNA kit for fixed scalp, the miRNeasy kit for PBMCs, and the RNeasy kit for mouse skin. Clonality in the scalp was compared among normal scalp (n=4), patchy alopecia areata scalp (n=8), and alopecia totalis/universalis scalp (n=8). Scalp tissue and sorted CD4+ and CD8+ peripheral blood T cells from patchy and totalis/universalis alopecia areata patients and from healthy controls were covered by human TCRbeta sequencing. The investigation overall reported the following: Compared with mice, TCR sequences shared between patients were less clear, possibly partly because of HLA diversity across the patient population. Higher clonality and more expanded CD8+ clones were observed in lesional scalp than in normal scalp, particularly in alopecia totalis/universalis, a finding suggestive of antigenic drive. Scalp TCR repertoire analysis is complicated because resident alphabeta T cells in normal human skin are also sequenced, whereas mouse skin is dominated by gammadelta T cells.

The library came from the immunoSEQ multiplex PCR assay. For TCR sequencing, RNA was extracted from every sample and reverse transcribed into cDNA to serve as template. First-strand cDNA was synthesized using SuperScript III with a 2:1 mix of oligo-dT and random hexamers. A synthetic immune receptor repertoire was used to measure amplification bias, and any remaining bias was corrected computationally. Libraries were sequenced on Illumina HiSeq using 60 bp reads that covered the CDR3 and were read from J toward V. The published analysis was carried out like this. Raw reads were preprocessed to remove errors, and CDR3 was defined by IMGT conventions from the conserved cysteine to phenylalanine. To get clonality, Shannon entropy was normalized by log2 of the number of productive unique TCRs and the result was subtracted from 1. Scalp TCRbeta sequences were cross-referenced with sorted blood CD4 and CD8 repertoires so that the CD4 or CD8 identity of scalp clones could be inferred. What TCRdb holds here is the immuneACCESS table cut down to in-frame rearrangements. Part of the clones is not present; checked against another copy, under half of the missing clones reflect an unresolved V gene, and the others are unexplained. D and trimming come from the DNA, and the V and J calls and clone size come from that table. This sample has around 100,000 clones in the table, none counted a single time. About 20% of the sample is in the top ten clones.

Germline trimming amounts to 1 base on V and 0 bases on J, with 3 as the count of junction bases outside the gene matches. Taken from the germline V gene (reference sequence), the CDR1 and CDR2 loops are NSQYPW and LRSPGD. From the cysteine up to the phenylalanine, the CDR3 has a length of 17 residues. Of the CDR3's DNA, 39 bases were read; they are in frame from base 1. The table lists this clone with a few counts. Its antigen is still unknown. In this entry, gene names and germline sequences are mouse ones. The CDR3 is cut off 4 residues early in the read; its end comes from the germline J gene. The chain links TRBV1 with TRBJ1-4; TRBD1 lines up with 9 middle nucleotides. This sequence originates from a C3H/HeJ mouse with alopecia areata. The MHC haplotype of this strain is H2-k. The sample comprised lesional skin. CDR3 bases read: TGCACCTGCAGTGCAGGGACAGGGGAAATTTCCAACGAA. Its protein reads: CTCSAGTGEISNE. The CDR3 in its entirety is CTCSAGTGEISNERLFF.